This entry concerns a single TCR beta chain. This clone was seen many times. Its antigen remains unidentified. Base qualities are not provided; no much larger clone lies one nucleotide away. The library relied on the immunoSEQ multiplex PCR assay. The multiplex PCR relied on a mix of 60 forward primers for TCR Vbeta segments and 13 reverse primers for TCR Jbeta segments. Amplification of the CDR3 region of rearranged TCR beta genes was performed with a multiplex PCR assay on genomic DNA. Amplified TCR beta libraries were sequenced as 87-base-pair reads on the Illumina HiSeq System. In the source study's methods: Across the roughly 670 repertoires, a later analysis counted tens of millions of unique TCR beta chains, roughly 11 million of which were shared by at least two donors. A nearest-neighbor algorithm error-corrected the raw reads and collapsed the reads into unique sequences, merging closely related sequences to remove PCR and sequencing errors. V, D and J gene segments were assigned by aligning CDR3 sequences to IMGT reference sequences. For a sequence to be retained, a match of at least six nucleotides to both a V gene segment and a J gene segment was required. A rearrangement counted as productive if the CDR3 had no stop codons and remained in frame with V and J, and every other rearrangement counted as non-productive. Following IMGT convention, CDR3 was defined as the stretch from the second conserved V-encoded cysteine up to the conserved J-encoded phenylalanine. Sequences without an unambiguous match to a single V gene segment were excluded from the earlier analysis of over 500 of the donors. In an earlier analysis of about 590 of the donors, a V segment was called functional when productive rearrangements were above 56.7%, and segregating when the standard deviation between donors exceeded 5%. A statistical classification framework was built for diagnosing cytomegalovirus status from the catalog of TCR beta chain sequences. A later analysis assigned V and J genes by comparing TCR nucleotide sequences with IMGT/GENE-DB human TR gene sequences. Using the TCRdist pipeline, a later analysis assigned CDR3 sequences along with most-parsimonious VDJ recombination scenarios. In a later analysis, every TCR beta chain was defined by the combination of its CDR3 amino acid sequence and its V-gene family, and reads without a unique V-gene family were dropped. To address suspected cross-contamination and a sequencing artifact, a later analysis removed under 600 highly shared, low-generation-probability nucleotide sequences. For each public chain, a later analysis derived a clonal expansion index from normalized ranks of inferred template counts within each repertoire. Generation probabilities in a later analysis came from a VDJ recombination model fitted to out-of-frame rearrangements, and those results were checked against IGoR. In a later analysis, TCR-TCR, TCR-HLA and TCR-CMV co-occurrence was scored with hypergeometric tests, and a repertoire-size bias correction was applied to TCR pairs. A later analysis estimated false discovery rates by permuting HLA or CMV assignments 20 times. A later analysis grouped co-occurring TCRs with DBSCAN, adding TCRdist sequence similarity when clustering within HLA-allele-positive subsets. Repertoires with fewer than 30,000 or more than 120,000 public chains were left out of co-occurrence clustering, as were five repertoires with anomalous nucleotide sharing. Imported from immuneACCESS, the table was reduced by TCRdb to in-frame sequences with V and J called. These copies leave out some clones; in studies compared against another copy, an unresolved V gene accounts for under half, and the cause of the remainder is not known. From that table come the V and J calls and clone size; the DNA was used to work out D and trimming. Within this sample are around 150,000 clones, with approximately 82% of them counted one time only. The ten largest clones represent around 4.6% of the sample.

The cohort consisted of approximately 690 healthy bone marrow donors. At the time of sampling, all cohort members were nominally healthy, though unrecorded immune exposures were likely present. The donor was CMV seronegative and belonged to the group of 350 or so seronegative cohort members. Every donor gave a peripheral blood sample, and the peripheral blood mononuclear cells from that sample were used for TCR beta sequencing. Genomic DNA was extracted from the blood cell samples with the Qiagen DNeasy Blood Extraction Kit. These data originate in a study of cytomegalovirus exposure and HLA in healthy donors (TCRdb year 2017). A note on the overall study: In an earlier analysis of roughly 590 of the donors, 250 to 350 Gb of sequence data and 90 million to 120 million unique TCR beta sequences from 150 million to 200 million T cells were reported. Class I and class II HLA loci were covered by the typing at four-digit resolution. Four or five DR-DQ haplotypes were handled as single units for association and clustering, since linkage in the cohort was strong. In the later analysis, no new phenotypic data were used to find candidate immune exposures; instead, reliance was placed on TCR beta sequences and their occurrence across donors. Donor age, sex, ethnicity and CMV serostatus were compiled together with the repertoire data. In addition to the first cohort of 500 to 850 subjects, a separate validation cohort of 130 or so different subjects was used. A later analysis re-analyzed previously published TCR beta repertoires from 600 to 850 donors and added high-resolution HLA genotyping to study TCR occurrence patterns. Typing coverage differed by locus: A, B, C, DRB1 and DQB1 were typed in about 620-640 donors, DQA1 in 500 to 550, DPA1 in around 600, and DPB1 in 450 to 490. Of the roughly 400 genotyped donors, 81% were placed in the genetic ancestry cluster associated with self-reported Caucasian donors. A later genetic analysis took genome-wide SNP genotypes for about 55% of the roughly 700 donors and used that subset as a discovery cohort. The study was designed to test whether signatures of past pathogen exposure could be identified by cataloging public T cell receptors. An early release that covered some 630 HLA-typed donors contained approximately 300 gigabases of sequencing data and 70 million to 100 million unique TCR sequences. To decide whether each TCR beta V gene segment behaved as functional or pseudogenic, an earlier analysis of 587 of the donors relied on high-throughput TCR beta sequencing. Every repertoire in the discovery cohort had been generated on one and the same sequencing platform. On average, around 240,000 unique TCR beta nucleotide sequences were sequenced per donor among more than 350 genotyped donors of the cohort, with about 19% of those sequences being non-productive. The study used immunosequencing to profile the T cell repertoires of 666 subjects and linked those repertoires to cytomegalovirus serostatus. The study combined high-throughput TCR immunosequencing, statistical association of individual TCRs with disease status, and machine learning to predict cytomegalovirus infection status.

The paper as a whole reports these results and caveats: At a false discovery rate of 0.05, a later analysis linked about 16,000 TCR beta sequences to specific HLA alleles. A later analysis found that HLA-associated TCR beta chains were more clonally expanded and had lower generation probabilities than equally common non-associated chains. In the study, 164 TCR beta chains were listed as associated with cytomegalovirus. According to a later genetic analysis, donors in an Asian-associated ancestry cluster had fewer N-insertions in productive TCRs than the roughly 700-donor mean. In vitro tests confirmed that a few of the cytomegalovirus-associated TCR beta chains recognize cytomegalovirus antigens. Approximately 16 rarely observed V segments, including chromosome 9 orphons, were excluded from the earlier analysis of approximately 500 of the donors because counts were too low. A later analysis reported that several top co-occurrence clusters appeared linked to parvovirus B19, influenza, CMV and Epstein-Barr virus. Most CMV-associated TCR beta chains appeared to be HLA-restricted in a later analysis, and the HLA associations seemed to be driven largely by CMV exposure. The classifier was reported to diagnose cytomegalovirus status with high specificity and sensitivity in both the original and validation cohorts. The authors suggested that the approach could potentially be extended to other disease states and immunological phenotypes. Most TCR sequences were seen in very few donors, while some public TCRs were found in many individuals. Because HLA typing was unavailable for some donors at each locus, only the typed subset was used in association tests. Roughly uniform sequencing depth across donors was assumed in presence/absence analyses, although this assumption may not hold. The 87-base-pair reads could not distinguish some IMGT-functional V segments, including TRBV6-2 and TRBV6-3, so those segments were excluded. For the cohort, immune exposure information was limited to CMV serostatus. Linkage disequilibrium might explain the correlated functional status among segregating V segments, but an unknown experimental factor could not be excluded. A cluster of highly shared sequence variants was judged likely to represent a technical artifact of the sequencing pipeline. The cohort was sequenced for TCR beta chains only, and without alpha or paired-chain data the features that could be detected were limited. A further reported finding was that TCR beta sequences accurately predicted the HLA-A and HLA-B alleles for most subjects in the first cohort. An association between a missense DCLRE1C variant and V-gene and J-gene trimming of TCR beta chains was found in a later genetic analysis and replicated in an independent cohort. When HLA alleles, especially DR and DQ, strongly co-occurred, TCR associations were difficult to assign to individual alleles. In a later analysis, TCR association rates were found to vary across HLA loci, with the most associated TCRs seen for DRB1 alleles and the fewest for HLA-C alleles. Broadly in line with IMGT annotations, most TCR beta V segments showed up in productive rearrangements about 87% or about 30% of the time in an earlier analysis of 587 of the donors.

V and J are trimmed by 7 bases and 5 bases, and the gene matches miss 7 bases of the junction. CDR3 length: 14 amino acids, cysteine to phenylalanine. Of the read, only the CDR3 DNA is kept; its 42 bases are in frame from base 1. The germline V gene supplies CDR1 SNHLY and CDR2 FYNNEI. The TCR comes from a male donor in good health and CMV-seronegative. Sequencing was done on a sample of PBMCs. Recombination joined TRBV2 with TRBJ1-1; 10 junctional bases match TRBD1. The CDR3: CASNTGQGVTEAFF. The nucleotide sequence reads TGTGCCAGCAATACCGGACAGGGGGTTACTGAAGCTTTCTTT.